These T cell receptor beta chains were read from a single sample in a study of cytomegalovirus exposure and HLA in healthy donors. Using immunoSEQ multiplex PCR, the repertoire was profiled, and TCRdb retains in-frame clones only, with some absent. The top ten hold 1.4% to 1.5% of the sample, which has more than 150,000 clones, about 78% seen once. Source material: PBMCs. The receptors here all came from a male donor in good health and CMV-seronegative. Both conserved end residues are trimmed from each CDR3. D genes are given only for firm matches.

>TRBD1|TRBV10-2|TRBJ1-5|13
ASRRDRNSNQPQH
>.|TRBV5-1|TRBJ1-3|12
ASSPGQSGNTIY
>.|TRBV11-3|TRBJ2-3|13
ASSPGTGGTDTQY
>.|TRBV6-5|TRBJ2-7|13
ASRSLTGGLYEQY
>.|TRBV14|TRBJ1-2|13
ASSQARSANYGYT
>TRBD2|TRBV7-3|TRBJ2-7|13
ASSLWGSGGYEQY
>TRBD1|TRBV19|TRBJ1-5|13
ASRFSDRVDQPQH
>TRBD1|TRBV7-8|TRBJ1-4|13
ASSSTPGQGEKLF
>.|TRBV6-6|TRBJ1-2|12
ASSGDGTRYGYT
>.|TRBV18|TRBJ2-1|14
ASSPLFAATENEQF
>TRBD1|TRBV11-2|TRBJ2-7|12
ASSYGGTGGEQY
>TRBD1|TRBV18|TRBJ1-1|13
ASSPTGAFATEAF
>TRBD2|TRBV10-3|TRBJ2-5|13
AISEAGGPQETQY
>TRBD2|TRBV7-9|TRBJ2-3|14
ASSPNLAGDTDTQY
>.|TRBV4-3|TRBJ1-2|13
ASSQHDSSNYGYT
>TRBD1|TRBV6-1|TRBJ2-1|9
ASSFPGQEF
>TRBD1|TRBV11-2|TRBJ2-7|11
ASSFRDSYEQY
>.|TRBV5-5|TRBJ2-7|15
ASSLAVGGANTYEQY
>TRBD2|TRBV7-3|TRBJ2-3|13
ASSLTSGGADTQY
>.|TRBV27|TRBJ2-5|15
ASSHIYRRLTQETQY
>TRBD2|TRBV6-5|TRBJ2-3|13
ASRLAGGKTDTQY
>.|TRBV5-6|TRBJ2-7|14
ASSGIGGEISHEQY
>TRBD2|TRBV7-2|TRBJ2-5|14
ASSFGGGGAWETQY
>.|TRBV6-1|TRBJ1-2|10
ASSQGREGYT
>.|TRBV18|TRBJ1-2|15
ASSPPYSRGAVYGYT
>.|TRBV4-2|TRBJ1-6|11
ASSQVRDSPLH
>.|TRBV19|TRBJ1-5|11
ASSILGDQPQH
>.|TRBV30|TRBJ2-3|14
AWSTGMGPGTDTQY
>TRBD1|TRBV27|TRBJ1-4|12
ASSLGRGDEKLF
>TRBD2|TRBV7-9|TRBJ2-3|13
ASSLAAGSTDTQY
>TRBD2|TRBV29-1|TRBJ2-7|10
SVRTSGNEQY